Detailed here is one T cell receptor (beta chain). This record belongs to a study of radiation and T cells in renal cell carcinoma. Method: immunoSEQ multiplex PCR; TCRdb's copy keeps in-frame clones and lacks some. The table lists 95,000 or so clones, about 86% of them singletons. Sample time point: baseline pretreatment blood. Documented treatment: 15 Gy SBRT to primary tumor, nephrectomy 4 weeks later. J gave up 4 bases and V 4 bases, and 8 bases lay outside the gene matches. The CDR3 totals 17 residues. CDR1 is SGHRS, CDR2 YFSETQ, per germline. The receptor was derived from a man in his fifties with renal cell carcinoma. The J gene is TRBJ2-5, the V gene TRBV5-1; 15 bases agree with TRBD2. Sequences were derived from blood, sampled from a patient whose treatment included radiotherapy and nephrectomy. The CDR3 is CASSPGLAGGPGETQYF. As DNA, the CDR3 is TGCGCCAGCAGCCCAGGACTAGCGGGGGGGCCGGGAGAGACCCAGTACTTC. The whole variable domain, remainder taken from reference TRBV5-1 and TRBJ2-5, is KAGVTQTPRYLIKTRGQQVTLSCSPISGHRSVSWYQQTPGQGLQFLFEYFSETQRNKGNFPGRFSGRQFSNSRSEMNVSTLELGDSALYLCASSPGLAGGPGETQYFGPGTRLLVL.